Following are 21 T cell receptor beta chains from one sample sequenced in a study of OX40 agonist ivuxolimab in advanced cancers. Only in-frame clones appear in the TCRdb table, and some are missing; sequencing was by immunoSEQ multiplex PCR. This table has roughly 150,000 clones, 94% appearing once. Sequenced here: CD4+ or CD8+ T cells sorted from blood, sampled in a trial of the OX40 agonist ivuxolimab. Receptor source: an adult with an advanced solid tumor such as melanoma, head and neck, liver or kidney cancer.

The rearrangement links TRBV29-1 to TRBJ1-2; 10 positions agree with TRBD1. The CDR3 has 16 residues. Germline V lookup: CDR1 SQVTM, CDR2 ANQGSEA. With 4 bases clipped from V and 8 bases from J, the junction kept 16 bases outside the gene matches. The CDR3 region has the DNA TGCAGCGTTGGGAAGCGACAGGGGGCGCTTAGAGGAGGCTACACCTTC. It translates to CSVGKRQGALRGGYTF.

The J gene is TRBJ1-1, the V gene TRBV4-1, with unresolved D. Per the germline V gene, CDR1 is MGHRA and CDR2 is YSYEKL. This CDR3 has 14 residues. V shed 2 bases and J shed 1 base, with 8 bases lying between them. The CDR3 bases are TGCGCCAGCAGCCAAACGGATTCGAACACTGAAGCTTTCTTT. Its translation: CASSQTDSNTEAFF.

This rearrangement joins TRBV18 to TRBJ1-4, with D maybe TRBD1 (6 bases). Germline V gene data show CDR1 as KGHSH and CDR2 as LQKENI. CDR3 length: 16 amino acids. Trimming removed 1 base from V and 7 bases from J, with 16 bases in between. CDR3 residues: CASSPLTNRDGEKLFF. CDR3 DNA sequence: TGTGCCAGCTCACCACTTACAAACAGGGACGGTGAAAAACTGTTTTTT.

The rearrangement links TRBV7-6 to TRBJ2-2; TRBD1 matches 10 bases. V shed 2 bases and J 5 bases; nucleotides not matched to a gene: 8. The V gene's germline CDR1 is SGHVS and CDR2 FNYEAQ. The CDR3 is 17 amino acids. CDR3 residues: CASSLISGQGGTGELFF. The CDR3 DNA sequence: TGTGCCAGCAGCTTAATTTCCGGACAGGGGGGAACCGGGGAGCTGTTTTTT.

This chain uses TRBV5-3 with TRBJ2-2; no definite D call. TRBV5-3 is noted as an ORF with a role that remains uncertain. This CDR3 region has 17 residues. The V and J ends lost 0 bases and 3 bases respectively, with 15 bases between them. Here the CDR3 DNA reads TGTGCCAGAAGCTTGGAGACAAGGCAGAAGGACACCGGGGAGCTGTTTTTT. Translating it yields CARSLETRQKDTGELFF.

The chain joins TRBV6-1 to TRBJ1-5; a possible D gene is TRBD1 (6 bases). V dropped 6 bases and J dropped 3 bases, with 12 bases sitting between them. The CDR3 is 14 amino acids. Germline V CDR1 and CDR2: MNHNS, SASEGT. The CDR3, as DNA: TGTGCCAGCAGGTGGACAGCGTTCAATCAGCCCCAGCATTTT. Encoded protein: CASRWTAFNQPQHF.

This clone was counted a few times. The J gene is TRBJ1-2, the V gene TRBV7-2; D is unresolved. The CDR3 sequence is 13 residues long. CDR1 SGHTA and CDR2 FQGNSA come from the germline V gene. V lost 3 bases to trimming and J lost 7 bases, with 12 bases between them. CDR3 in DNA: TGTGCCAGCAGCTTCGCCGGGGAGTCTGGCTACACCTTC. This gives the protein CASSFAGESGYTF.

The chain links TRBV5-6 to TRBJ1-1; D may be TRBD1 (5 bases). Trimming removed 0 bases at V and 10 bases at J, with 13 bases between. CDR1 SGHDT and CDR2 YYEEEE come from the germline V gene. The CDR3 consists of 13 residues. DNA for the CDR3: TGTGCCAGCAGCTTGGCCATCTCAACAGGAGCTTTCTTT. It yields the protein CASSLAISTGAFF.

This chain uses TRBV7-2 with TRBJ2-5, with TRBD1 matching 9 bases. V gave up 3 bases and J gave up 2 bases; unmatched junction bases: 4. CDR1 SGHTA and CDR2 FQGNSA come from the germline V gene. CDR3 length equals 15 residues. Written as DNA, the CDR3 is TGTGCCAGCAGCTTGAGGGACAGGGCGCAAGAGACCCAGTACTTC. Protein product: CASSLRDRAQETQYF. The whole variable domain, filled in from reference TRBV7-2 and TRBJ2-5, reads GAGVSQSPSNKVTEKGKDVELRCDPISGHTALYWYRQSLGQGLEFLIYFQGNSAPDKSGLPSDRFSAERTGGSVSTLTIQRTQQEDSAVYLCASSLRDRAQETQYFGPGTRLLVL.

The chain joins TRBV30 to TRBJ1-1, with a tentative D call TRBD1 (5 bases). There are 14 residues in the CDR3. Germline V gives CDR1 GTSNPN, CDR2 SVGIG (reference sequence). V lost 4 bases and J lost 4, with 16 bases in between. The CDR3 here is CAWIPGLRITEAFF. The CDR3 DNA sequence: TGTGCCTGGATCCCGGGACTTCGGATCACTGAAGCTTTCTTT. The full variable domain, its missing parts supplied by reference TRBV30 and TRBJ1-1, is SQTIHQWPATLVQPVGSPLSLECTVEGTSNPNLYWYRQAAGRGLQLLFYSVGIGQISSEVPQNLSASRPQDRQFILSSKKLLLSDSGFYLCAWIPGLRITEAFFGQGTRLTVV.

CDR3 protein: CASSQDNGAGQGAIYGYTF. DNA of the CDR3: TGCGCCAGCAGCCAAGATAATGGGGCAGGACAGGGGGCGATCTATGGCTACACCTTC. This sequence joins TRBV4-1 and TRBJ1-2, with 11 bases aligning to TRBD1. This CDR3 spans 19 amino acids. Per germline, CDR1 MGHRA and CDR2 YSYEKL. V gave up 0 bases and J gave up 4 bases; unmatched junction bases: 13.

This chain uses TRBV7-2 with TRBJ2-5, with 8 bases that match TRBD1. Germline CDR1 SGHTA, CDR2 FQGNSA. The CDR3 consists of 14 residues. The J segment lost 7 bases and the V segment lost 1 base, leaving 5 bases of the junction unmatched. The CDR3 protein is CASSLEGQVGTQYF. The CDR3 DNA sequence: TGTGCCAGCAGCTTAGAGGGACAGGTGGGGACCCAGTACTTC.

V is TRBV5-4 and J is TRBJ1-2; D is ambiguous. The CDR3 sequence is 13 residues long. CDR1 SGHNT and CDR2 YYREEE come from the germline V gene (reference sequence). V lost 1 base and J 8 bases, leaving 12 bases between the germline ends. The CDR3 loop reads CASSLNTMRGYTF. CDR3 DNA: TGTGCCAGCAGCTTGAATACCATGCGGGGCTACACCTTC.

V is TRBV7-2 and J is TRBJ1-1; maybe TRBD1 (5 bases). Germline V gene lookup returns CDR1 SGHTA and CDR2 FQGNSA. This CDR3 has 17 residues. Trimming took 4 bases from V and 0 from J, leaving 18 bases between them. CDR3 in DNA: TGTGCCAGCAGCTCCCGGTTTAGGCAGGGACTGAACACTGAAGCTTTCTTT. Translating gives CASSSRFRQGLNTEAFF.

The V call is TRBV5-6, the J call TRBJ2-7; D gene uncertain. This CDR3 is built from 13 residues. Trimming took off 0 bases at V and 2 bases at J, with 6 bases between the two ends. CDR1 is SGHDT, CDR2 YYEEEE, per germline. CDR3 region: CASSLGSPYEQYF. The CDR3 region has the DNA TGTGCCAGCAGCTTGGGAAGTCCCTACGAGCAGTACTTC.

CDR3 amino acids: CASSSEGSRGLSQETQYF. CDR3 nucleotide sequence: TGCGCCAGCAGCTCGGAGGGATCCAGGGGGCTAAGCCAAGAGACCCAGTACTTC. The chain links TRBV5-1 to TRBJ2-5; 8 positions match TRBD1. Germline V gene lookup returns CDR1 SGHRS and CDR2 YFSETQ. V trimming: 3 bases; J trimming: 1 base; junction bases outside the gene matches: 14. The CDR3 contains 18 residues.

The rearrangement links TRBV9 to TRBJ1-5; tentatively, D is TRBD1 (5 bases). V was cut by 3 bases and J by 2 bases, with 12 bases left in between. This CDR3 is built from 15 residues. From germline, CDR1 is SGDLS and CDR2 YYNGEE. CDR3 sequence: CASSAAGGGNQPQHF. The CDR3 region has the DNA TGTGCCAGCAGCGCAGCTGGGGGGGGCAATCAGCCCCAGCATTTT.

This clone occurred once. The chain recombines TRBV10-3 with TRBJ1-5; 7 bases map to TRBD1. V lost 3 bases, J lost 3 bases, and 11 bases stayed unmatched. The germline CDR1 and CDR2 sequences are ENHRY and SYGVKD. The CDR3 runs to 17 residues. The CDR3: CAISDTGAGVPNQPQHF. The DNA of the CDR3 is TGTGCCATCAGTGACACAGGGGCCGGGGTCCCCAATCAGCCCCAGCATTTT.

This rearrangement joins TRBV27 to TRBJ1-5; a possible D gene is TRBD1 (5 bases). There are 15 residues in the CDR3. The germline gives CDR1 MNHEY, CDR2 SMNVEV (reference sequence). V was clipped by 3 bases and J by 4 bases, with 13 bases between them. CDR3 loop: CASSFEGRGNQPQHF. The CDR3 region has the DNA TGTGCCAGCAGTTTCGAGGGGCGAGGGAATCAGCCCCAGCATTTT.

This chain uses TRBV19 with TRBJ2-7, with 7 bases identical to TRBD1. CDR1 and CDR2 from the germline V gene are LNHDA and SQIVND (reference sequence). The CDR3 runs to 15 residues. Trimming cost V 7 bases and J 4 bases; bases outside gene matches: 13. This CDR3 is CASTPSVGDSYEQYF. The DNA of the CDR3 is TGTGCCAGTACCCCCTCCGTAGGGGACAGTTACGAGCAGTACTTC.

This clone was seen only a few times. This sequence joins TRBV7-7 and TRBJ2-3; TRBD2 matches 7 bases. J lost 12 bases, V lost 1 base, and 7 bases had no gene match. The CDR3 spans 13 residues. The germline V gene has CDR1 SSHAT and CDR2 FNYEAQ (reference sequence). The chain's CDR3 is CASSLGRGGAQYF. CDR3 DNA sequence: TGTGCCAGCAGCTTAGGGAGGGGAGGGGCCCAGTATTTT. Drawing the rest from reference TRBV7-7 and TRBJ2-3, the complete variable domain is GAGVSQSPRYKVTKRGQDVTLRCDPISSHATLYWYQQALGQGPEFLTYFNYEAQPDKSGLPSDRFSAERPEGSISTLTIQRTEQRDSAMYRCASSLGRGGAQYFGPGTRLTVL.